These T cell receptor beta chains were read from a single sample in a study of vaccination and CD4 T cells after COVID-19. The antigens of these receptors remain unknown. TCRdb recomputed calls from the PCR reads with MiXCR, one row per CDR3 protein. This table has roughly 8,700 distinct CDR3 sequences, 23% appearing once. The sequenced material came from cultured CD4+ T cells from blood. Receptors originate from a human donor with COVID-19. Both conserved end residues are part of each CDR3. The order of the fields is clone size, V gene, J gene, D gene, CDR3 DNA, CDR3 protein. The D gene is left open where the match is weak. A clone size is listed for some rows: how often the clone was seen (once, few, many), or a class if it is expanded.

>NA|TRBV2|TRBJ2-3|NA
TGTGCCAGCAGTAGGGAGCGGCGTGATACGCAGTATTTT
CASSRERRDTQYF
>few|TRBV20-1|TRBJ1-2|NA
TGCAGTGCTGCGGACCGATCTGGCTACACCTTC
CSAADRSGYTF
>NA|TRBV12-3/TRBV12-4|TRBJ1-4|NA
TGTGCCAGCCCAGCGGCCTATAATGAAAAACTGTTTTTT
CASPAAYNEKLFF
>few|TRBV5-4|TRBJ2-1|NA
TGTGCCAGCAGCTTGGTGGGGATTAGCTCCTACAATGAGCAGTTCTTC
CASSLVGISSYNEQFF
>NA|TRBV14|TRBJ2-5|TRBD2
TGTGCCAGCAGCCGACTAGCGGGGGCTCGCCAAGAGACCCAGTACTTC
CASSRLAGARQETQYF
>NA|TRBV15|TRBJ2-3|NA
TGTGCCACCAGCAGAGATCCGGCAGATACGCAGTATTTT
CATSRDPADTQYF
>few|TRBV2|TRBJ1-1|NA
TGTGCCAGCATCCTCTCCCAGCTCATCAAGAACACTGAAGCTTTCTTT
CASILSQLIKNTEAFF
>NA|TRBV19|TRBJ2-3|NA
TGTGCCAGCCAACGTTCGCCCAGCTACACAGATACGCAGTATTTT
CASQRSPSYTDTQYF
>NA|TRBV7-8|TRBJ1-1|NA
TGTGCCAGCGCTCCGGGTCTGAACACTGAAGCTTTCTTT
CASAPGLNTEAFF
>once|TRBV5-1|TRBJ2-7|NA
TGCGCCAGCAGCTTGGGGGGGGAGCAGTACTTC
CASSLGGEQYF
>NA|TRBV12-3/TRBV12-4|TRBJ1-1|TRBD1
TGTGCCAGCAGCCGGACAGGGGGCACTGAAGCTTTCTTT
CASSRTGGTEAFF
>NA|TRBV9|TRBJ2-3|NA
TGTGCCAGCAGCGTAGCTACGGGGGAAGCGGATACGCAGTATTTT
CASSVATGEADTQYF
>NA|TRBV6-1|TRBJ2-2|NA
TGTGCCAGCAGCTCCCCCAGAGGACGGAACACCGGGGAGCTGTTTTTT
CASSSPRGRNTGELFF
>NA|TRBV6-1|TRBJ1-1|NA
TGTGCCAGCAGGAACAGGGCCGTGTACACTGAAGCTTTCTTT
CASRNRAVYTEAFF
>NA|TRBV7-2|TRBJ2-5|NA
TGTGCCAGCAGCTTAGGAGGCTCGCCCCGGGAGACCCAGTACTTC
CASSLGGSPRETQYF
>NA|TRBV10-2|TRBJ1-4|NA
TGCGCCAGCAGTGAAGCGCAGGGGGAAAAACTGTTTTTT
CASSEAQGEKLFF
>NA|TRBV29-1|TRBJ2-6|TRBD1
TGCAGCGTTGCGGACAGGTCTGGGGCCAACGTCCTGACTTTC
CSVADRSGANVLTF
>few|TRBV10-3|TRBJ2-1|TRBD2
TGTGCCAGCTCGGGTAGCGGGGGGCCCTACAATGAGCAGTTCTTC
CASSGSGGPYNEQFF
>NA|TRBV7-9|TRBJ2-5|TRBD2
TGTGCCAGCAGCTTAAATTCAGCGGGGGGTCAAGAGACCCAGTACTTC
CASSLNSAGGQETQYF
>NA|TRBV30|TRBJ2-3|NA
TGTGCCTGGAGCTCAGGGATTAGCACAGATACGCAGTATTTT
CAWSSGISTDTQYF
>few|TRBV19|TRBJ1-2|NA
TGTGCCATCCACATACACCGGCCAAGCGGCTACACCTTC
CAIHIHRPSGYTF
>few|TRBV7-2|TRBJ1-1|NA
TGTGCCAGCACCCATGGGGGGCGTAGCACTGAAGCTTTCTTT
CASTHGGRSTEAFF
>few|TRBV20-1|TRBJ2-7|NA
TGCAGTGCTAGATTGAGCTCCTACGAGCAGTACTTC
CSARLSSYEQYF
>medium-sized|TRBV29-1|TRBJ2-3|NA
TGCAGCGTTGAGGCAGGGGCGCTCACAGATACGCAGTATTTT
CSVEAGALTDTQYF
>NA|TRBV5-6|TRBJ1-2|NA
TGTGCCAGCAGCTTGGCCACTGGTGGCTACACCTTC
CASSLATGGYTF
>once|TRBV7-9|TRBJ2-7|NA
TGTGCCAGCAGACCGGACCGGGCTCTTGACGAGCAGTACTTC
CASRPDRALDEQYF
>NA|TRBV6-5|TRBJ2-5|NA
TGTGCCAGCAGTTACCCGGGCCAGCCGATCCAAGAGACCCAGTACTTC
CASSYPGQPIQETQYF
>NA|TRBV19|TRBJ1-5|NA
TGTGCCAGTAGTACTAGGACAATTTTGGATCAGCCCCAGCATTTT
CASSTRTILDQPQHF
>NA|TRBV18|TRBJ1-4|TRBD1
TGTGCCAGCTCACCTGGGACAGGGGACGGTGAAAAACTGTTTTTT
CASSPGTGDGEKLFF
>medium-sized|TRBV20-1|TRBJ1-6|TRBD1
TGCAGTGCTAGAGGTGCTCAGGGGGCGTTTTCACCCCTCCACTTT
CSARGAQGAFSPLHF
>NA|TRBV7-2|TRBJ1-2|NA
TGTGCCAGCAGCCCCCAGGTTAGGTATGGCTACACCTTC
CASSPQVRYGYTF
>NA|TRBV19|TRBJ2-5|NA
TGTGCCAGTAGTCCAGGGGTTGTAGAGACCCAGTACTTC
CASSPGVVETQYF
>NA|TRBV5-4|TRBJ2-5|TRBD2
TGTGCCAGCAGCCCAGGACTAGCGGGGGGAGGAGAGACCCAGTACTTC
CASSPGLAGGGETQYF
>NA|TRBV4-2|TRBJ1-3|NA
TGTGCCAGCAGCCAAGCGACAGTCTCTGGAAACACCATATATTTT
CASSQATVSGNTIYF
>few|TRBV6-2/TRBV6-3|TRBJ1-6|NA
TGTGCCAGCAGTTTACGGAATTTTAATTCACCCCTCCACTTT
CASSLRNFNSPLHF
>NA|TRBV12-3/TRBV12-4|TRBJ2-1|TRBD2
TGTGCCAGCAGTTTAAGGGCTAGCGGGGGGCCGGCGGATGAGCAGTTCTTC
CASSLRASGGPADEQFF
>NA|TRBV5-4|TRBJ1-5|NA
TGTGCCAGCAGCTTTGGCCATCAGGGAAATCAGCCCCAGCATTTT
CASSFGHQGNQPQHF
>NA|TRBV20-1|TRBJ2-2|TRBD1
TGCAGTGCGAGAGACCAGGGGGTAACCGGGGAGCTGTTTTTT
CSARDQGVTGELFF
>NA|TRBV5-1|TRBJ1-3|NA
TGCGCCAGCAGCCAGGGGACGAAATCTGGAAACACCATATATTTT
CASSQGTKSGNTIYF
>NA|TRBV6-1|TRBJ2-7|TRBD2
TGTGCCAGCAGTCAGGGACTAGTATCGGGCGAGCAGTACTTC
CASSQGLVSGEQYF
>NA|TRBV18|TRBJ1-4|NA
TGTGCCAGCTCACCGGGGACGACAACTAATGAAAAACTGTTTTTT
CASSPGTTTNEKLFF
>few|TRBV7-3|TRBJ2-2|TRBD1
TGTGCCAGCAGCTCAAAGACAGGGGAGGACACCGGGGAGCTGTTTTTT
CASSSKTGEDTGELFF
>NA|TRBV27|TRBJ1-1|TRBD1
TGTGCCGGCAGTTCCCCCGGGACAGGGGGCAAGAACACTGAAGCTTTCTTT
CAGSSPGTGGKNTEAFF
>few|TRBV7-3|TRBJ2-3|NA
TGTGCCAGCAGCTTAAGGGGGGAGGCAGATACGCAGTATTTT
CASSLRGEADTQYF
>NA|TRBV18|TRBJ1-1|NA
TGTGCCAGCTCCCAAGGACAGAACACTGAAGCTTTCTTT
CASSQGQNTEAFF
>few|TRBV12-3/TRBV12-4|TRBJ1-4|NA
TGTGCCAGCAGCACCCCCCCAATATGGAGAAAACTGTTTTTT
CASSTPPIWRKLFF
>NA|TRBV19|TRBJ1-4|TRBD1
TGTGCCAGTAGCCCTGACAGGGATGAAAAACTGTTTTTT
CASSPDRDEKLFF
>medium-sized|TRBV6-5|TRBJ1-2|NA
TGTGCCAGCAGTTACTTAGGCATCTATGGCTACACCTTC
CASSYLGIYGYTF
>medium-sized|TRBV9|TRBJ1-5|TRBD1
TGTGCCAGCAGCGGGGGACAGGGTTCCAATCAGCCCCAGCATTTT
CASSGGQGSNQPQHF
>NA|TRBV7-9|TRBJ2-7|NA
TGTGCCAGCAGCTTAGGGGGGACAATCTACGAGCAGTACTTC
CASSLGGTIYEQYF